The 20 T cell receptor beta chains below all came from one sample that was sequenced in a study of blood T cell repertoires in COVID-19. Method: immunoSEQ multiplex PCR; TCRdb's copy keeps in-frame clones and lacks some. The sample carries about 280,000 clones, around 89% recorded once. Sequencing was done on a sample of PBMCs or T cells enriched from blood (not recorded which). The receptors here all came from a woman in her 30s with acute COVID-19.

J is TRBJ2-1 and V is TRBV2; D is perhaps TRBD1 (6 bases). Germline V gene data show CDR1 as SNHLY and CDR2 as FYNNEI. Trimming took 5 bases from V and 6 from J, leaving 14 bases between them. The CDR3 is 14 amino acids. The CDR3 loop is CASSYGQRSNEQFF. CDR3 bases: TGTGCCAGCAGTTATGGACAGAGGAGCAATGAGCAGTTCTTC.

The gene calls are TRBV5-1 and TRBJ2-3; TRBD2 is a possible D gene (7 bases). Looked up from germline, CDR1 is SGHRS and CDR2 is YFSETQ. CDR3 length equals 16 residues. Trimming removed 0 bases from V and 5 bases from J, with 16 bases in between. The CDR3 bases are TGCGCCAGCAGCTTGGCGGGGGGCGAGTTCGGAGATACGCAGTATTTT. It yields the protein CASSLAGGEFGDTQYF.

The chain links TRBV29-1 to TRBJ2-1; 15 nucleotides align to TRBD2. After removal of 3 bases from V and 1 base from J, the junction contained 4 bases not matched to a gene. Germline V gene sequence: CDR1 SQVTM, CDR2 ANQGSEA. The CDR3 loop spans 17 amino acids. The CDR3 DNA reads TGCAGCGTTGAGGGACTAGCGGGAGGTCGTTCCTACAATGAGCAGTTCTTC. Protein sequence: CSVEGLAGGRSYNEQFF.

This chain joins TRBV12-3 or TRBV12-4 and TRBJ1-2; TRBD1 matches at 7 bases. CDR3 length: 13 amino acids. V lost 5 bases and J lost 2; bases outside the gene matches: 2. The CDR3 coding sequence is TGTGCCAGCAGTACGGGACAGAACTATGGCTACACCTTC. Its protein is CASSTGQNYGYTF.

This clone was observed a handful of times. The chain couples TRBV27 to TRBJ2-1; 9 bases align to TRBD2. J was trimmed by 6 bases and V by 6 bases; bases with no gene match: 12. Germline V lookup: CDR1 MNHEY, CDR2 SMNVEV (reference sequence). CDR3 length: 16 amino acids. CDR3 sequence: CASSRLSGSFVNEQFF. The CDR3 region has the DNA TGTGCCAGCAGCCGCCTTAGCGGGAGTTTTGTCAATGAGCAGTTCTTC.

This rearrangement joins TRBV5-4 to TRBJ1-3; D unclear. Trimming left V 0 bases short and J 8 bases short, with 12 bases between. The germline V gene encodes CDR1 SGHNT and CDR2 YYREEE (reference sequence). CDR3 size: 14 residues. CDR3 sequence (DNA): TGTGCCAGCAGCTTGGAGGGAGCTGTTTACACCATATATTTT. Its protein is CASSLEGAVYTIYF.

The chain couples TRBV3-1 (or the pseudogene TRBV3-2) to TRBJ2-1; 11 bases are a match to TRBD2. Per germline, CDR1 LGHDT and CDR2 YNNKEL (reference sequence). Unmatched junction bases numbered 11, after V lost 4 bases and J lost 9 bases. There are 16 residues in the CDR3. The CDR3 bases are TGTGCCAGCAGCCCTGAACTAGCGGGAGAAGGAGCTGAGCAGTTCTTC. The encoded protein is CASSPELAGEGAEQFF.

This chain connects TRBV19 to TRBJ2-1, with TRBD2 identical over 9 bases. Germline CDR1 LNHDA, CDR2 SQIVND (reference sequence). Trimming removed 7 bases from V and 3 bases from J; junction bases left unmatched: 16. The CDR3 is 18 residues long. CDR3 sequence reads: CASKPRGSGSRDYNEQFF. The CDR3 coding sequence is TGTGCCAGTAAACCCCGCGGTAGCGGGAGTCGGGACTACAATGAGCAGTTCTTC.

V is TRBV7-3 and J is TRBJ2-3; weak D call: TRBD1 (5 bases). The CDR3 totals 14 residues. CDR1 is SGHTA and CDR2 is FQGTGA in the germline V gene. Trimming stripped 2 bases from V and 0 bases from J, with 6 bases between. The DNA for the CDR3 is TGTGCCAGCAGCTTAGGACACAGCACAGATACGCAGTATTTT. This sequence encodes CASSLGHSTDTQYF.

The chain recombines TRBV14 with TRBJ2-2; D gene unclear. V was pared by 2 bases and J by 5 bases, with 9 bases between. This CDR3 is built from 14 residues. Per germline, CDR1 SGHDN and CDR2 FVKESK. This chain's CDR3 is CASSQTTRTGELFF. The CDR3, as DNA: TGTGCCAGCAGCCAAACCACGAGGACCGGGGAGCTGTTTTTT.

This clone showed up just once. The chain joins TRBV30 to TRBJ2-3, with 7 bases fitting TRBD1. The CDR3 is made up of 14 amino acids. V lost 3 bases to trimming and J lost 2 bases; unmatched junction nucleotides: 5. Germline loops: CDR1 GTSNPN, CDR2 SVGIG (reference sequence). For the CDR3, the DNA is TGTGCCTGGAGCAACAGGGGAGACACAGATACGCAGTATTTT. This encodes CAWSNRGDTDTQYF. The variable domain in full, with the rest retrieved from reference TRBV30 and TRBJ2-3, is SQTIHQWPATLVQPVGSPLSLECTVEGTSNPNLYWYRQAAGRGLQLLFYSVGIGQISSEVPQNLSASRPQDRQFILSSKKLLLSDSGFYLCAWSNRGDTDTQYFGPGTRLTVL.

The chain combines TRBV5-1 with TRBJ1-4, with D unclear. The germline CDR1 and CDR2 sequences are SGHRS and YFSETQ. Between the trimmed V and J ends, which lost 0 bases and 7 bases, there was a span of 13 bases. The CDR3 loop spans 15 amino acids. The CDR3 region has the DNA TGCGCCAGCAGCTTGGCCGGGGATAGTAGTGAAAAACTGTTTTTT. This sequence encodes CASSLAGDSSEKLFF.

The sample holds one count of this clone. The chain uses TRBV27 and TRBJ1-1; the D is unclear. The CDR3 runs 16 residues. V lost 2 bases to trimming and J lost 0 bases, with 13 bases between them. The germline CDR1 and CDR2 sequences are MNHEY and SMNVEV (reference sequence). The CDR3 loop reads CASSLRVSSLNTEAFF. CDR3 coding DNA: TGTGCCAGCAGTTTACGGGTGAGCAGCTTGAACACTGAAGCTTTCTTT.

The J gene is TRBJ1-6, the V gene TRBV28, with 12 bases lining up with TRBD1. Unmatched junction bases numbered 1, after V lost 8 bases and J lost 8 bases. Germline V lookup: CDR1 MDHEN, CDR2 SYDVKM. The CDR3 has 13 residues. The CDR3 DNA is TGTGCCAGCGGGACAGGGGGCCATTCACCCCTCCACTTT. It codes for CASGTGGHSPLHF.

This clone was seen a handful of times. The chain is built from TRBV27 and TRBJ1-2; 7 nucleotides align to TRBD1. This CDR3 contains 15 residues. Germline V CDR1 and CDR2: MNHEY, SMNVEV (reference sequence). After removal of 4 bases from V and 3 bases from J, the junction contained 8 bases not matched to a gene. CDR3 coding DNA: TGTGCCAGCAGTTCCCTGACAGGGAATGACTATGGCTACACCTTC. The encoded protein is CASSSLTGNDYGYTF.

The rearrangement uses TRBV10-3 and TRBJ1-5; 8 positions agree with TRBD1. The CDR3 has 18 amino acids. The junction had 8 bases not matched to a gene; V was cut back by 0 bases and J by 1 base. From germline, CDR1 is ENHRY and CDR2 SYGVKD. CDR3: CAISESDRGGGSNQPQHF. In nucleotides, the CDR3 is TGTGCCATCAGTGAGTCTGACAGGGGCGGAGGGAGCAATCAGCCCCAGCATTTT.

In this sample, this clone turned up once. The V gene is TRBV4-1, the J gene TRBJ2-1; D call uncertain. Trimming left V 0 bases short and J 8 bases short, with 8 bases between. The germline gives CDR1 MGHRA, CDR2 YSYEKL. The CDR3 is 13 amino acids. CDR3 region: CASSQDDSYEQFF. CDR3 nucleotides: TGCGCCAGCAGCCAAGACGATAGTTATGAGCAGTTCTTC.

This clone was seen only once. The rearrangement uses TRBV9 and TRBJ1-1, with D tentatively TRBD1 (6 bases). V was pared by 3 bases and J by 4 bases, with 16 bases between. Germline V lookup: CDR1 SGDLS, CDR2 YYNGEE. The CDR3 runs 15 residues. CDR3 in amino acids: CASSEGVGFGTEAFF. Written as DNA, the CDR3 is TGTGCCAGCAGCGAGGGGGTGGGATTTGGCACTGAAGCTTTCTTT.

The chain combines TRBV28 with TRBJ2-1, with 10 nucleotides matching TRBD2. This CDR3 is built from 18 residues. Germline assignment: CDR1 MDHEN and CDR2 SYDVKM. Trimming removed 2 bases from V and 7 bases from J; junction bases left unmatched: 14. CDR3 DNA: TGTGCCAGCAGTTTACAACCCCCAAGCGGGAGGGCCTGGAATGAGCAGTTCTTC. Translating it yields CASSLQPPSGRAWNEQFF.

A few counts support this clone. This chain connects TRBV7-9 to TRBJ1-6; 7 bases match TRBD1. The V gene end was trimmed by 5 bases and the J gene end by 6 bases; junction bases not matched to a gene: 7. This CDR3 region has 15 residues. Germline-derived CDR1 and CDR2 are SEHNR and FQNEAQ (reference sequence). The DNA of the CDR3 is TGTGCCAGCAGCACGCGACAGGGTGGTAATTCACCCCTCCACTTT. Residues: CASSTRQGGNSPLHF.